This T cell receptor (beta chain) was captured by sequencing in a study of shared clonotypes between healthy human individuals. At the level of the study: Each donor's CD8 memory used one plate, CD8 naive two, each CD4 subset three.

Germline V gives CDR1 WSHSY, CDR2 SAAADI. This CDR3 spans 14 amino acids. With V trimmed by 9 bases and J by 2 bases, 7 bases remained unmatched. Caucasian adults residing in Nashville, Tennessee made up all the donors. For this clone: Its antigen is as yet unknown.

Every subset's genomic DNA went evenly onto several immunoSEQ plates. TCRdb's copy holds only in-frame clones and misses some; the assay was immunoSEQ multiplex PCR. This sample carries roughly 2 million clones, 95% of them seen once, and the ten largest clones take approximately 0.13%. General observations from the study: Memory subsets had estimated richness that was generally smaller than that of naive subsets.

The chain carries TRBV10-2 and TRBJ2-3; 8 nucleotides line up with TRBD1. This TCR came from a man between 18 and 35 years old in good health. The sequencing input was naive CD4+ T cells sorted from blood. The subset is: CD45RA+ positively selected. The CDR3 reads CARVDRAFTDTQYF. CDR3 coding DNA: TGCGCCAGGGTGGACAGGGCCTTCACAGATACGCAGTATTTT.